This T cell receptor (beta chain) was sequenced for a study of blood T cell repertoires in COVID-19 (dated by TCRdb to 2020 to 2022). Background on the whole study: The collaborator samples originated in the United States, Italy and Spain and spanned the acute and convalescent phases of COVID-19. The material from the prospective study consisted of cDNA or gDNA derived from T cells, B-cell-depleted T cells, or PBMCs. The repertoires were released in a freely available public database intended as a resource for research on the immune response to SARS-CoV-2. Where available, HLA class I and class II types were taken from metadata supplied by the sample provider and were not determined by assay-based typing. Samples came from the ongoing ImmuneRACE study (first 160 participants) plus 1,254 subjects from 6 global collaborators. The dataset comprised deeply sampled blood TCRbeta repertoires from subjects exposed to, actively infected with, or recovered from COVID-19. Sample metadata almost always included a de-identified subject ID, COVID-19 status, age in years and sex. The investigation overall reported the following: The quantity of clinical and demographic metadata differed by source and by participant and was supplied without curation.

Whole blood was collected in K2EDTA tubes by collaborating institutions according to the institutions' own protocols. For TCRbeta analysis, collaborators shipped samples as frozen whole blood, isolated PBMCs, or DNA extracted from either of those sample types. The junction carries 9 bases between V and J, which are trimmed by 3 bases and 9 bases respectively. The CDR1 and CDR2 encoded by the germline V gene (reference sequence) are LNHNV and YYDKDF. The CDR3 goes from the cysteine to the phenylalanine over 13 residues. Left in the record is the CDR3 DNA by itself, 39 bases read in frame from the first base. As for this clone: Its antigen specificity is not known. Per-base qualities were not stored, and no clone one base away is much larger.

The immunoSEQ Assay, a bias-controlled multiplex PCR, was used to amplify TCRbeta CDR3 regions from genomic DNA. The authors' pipeline ran thus. Nucleated cell counts per sample were estimated from amplification of reference gene primers within the assay. To quantify the absolute abundance of each unique TCRbeta CDR3 rearrangement, sequence reads were collapsed and filtered. For each sample, productive Simpson clonality was calculated as the square root of Simpson's diversity index across productive rearrangements. TCRdb took this table from immuneACCESS and kept in-frame rearrangements with V and J called. Such tables lack part of the clones; where checked against another copy, unresolved V genes explain under half of the gap, and the rest is unexplained. V and J calls plus clone size are reproduced from that table; the DNA served to infer D and trimming. The sample records under 100,000 clones, roughly four fifths of which are singletons. The top ten clonotypes cover over 9.5% of the sample.

This clonotype was obtained from a man aged 60 to 75 with acute or convalescent COVID-19. The specimen was peripheral blood. The sequence links TRBV15 to TRBJ1-6, with the D gene too uncertain to name. The DNA sequence is as follows: TGTGCCACCAGCAGTATTTCGGGTTCACCCCTCCACTTT. This translates into CATSSISGSPLHF.